Detailed here is one T cell receptor (beta chain). The antigen is unknown. With UMI labels, 5' RACE was used to prepare the TRB cDNA libraries. TCRdb reprocessed the 5' RACE reads, with one entry per CDR3 protein and no DNA. The sample yields some 130,000 distinct CDR3 sequences, of which the top ten take up 0.25% to 0.35%. This CDR3 is 13 amino acids long. Germline V gives CDR1 SGHVS, CDR2 FNYEAQ. The sample originates from a study of CXCR3-negative and CXCR3-positive naive CD8 T cells. Sorting was done in triplicate for each CD8+ T cell subset (approximately 310,000 cells each). General study points: For naive cells, CXCR3-negative and CXCR3-positive subsets had similar TRBV-TRBJ usage; for memory cells, usage differed.

Sequencing was carried out using naive CXCR3- CD8+ T cells from blood. Subset in this sample: CD45RO-CCR7+CD27+CD95- naive CD8+ T cells lacking CXCR3 (TNR3-). The chain has TRBV7-6 and TRBJ2-3; TCRdb indicates TRBD2, and absent DNA this call remains unverified. This receptor was taken from a human donor in good health. Some clones in this sample may be carry-over from other donors' samples. CDR3 protein: CASSTSGSDTQYF.